This record covers a single T cell receptor beta chain. Its specificity is not known. Relapse after autologous stem cell transplantation occurred in every patient, and brentuximab vedotin exposure varied. Libraries were prepared by immunoSEQ multiplex PCR; TCRdb keeps only in-frame clonotypes and omits some of them. This table has about 28,000 clones, roughly 71% appearing once. V gave up 8 bases and J gave up 3 bases, with 12 bases separating them. The CDR3 sequence is 13 residues long. The germline V gene encodes CDR1 MNHEY and CDR2 SVGAGI. This specimen comes from a study of PD-1 blockade in classical Hodgkin lymphoma. Study results and caveats: Any patient who commenced nivolumab under 1 year after ASCT was excluded. It was reported that newly diagnosed patients had less baseline TCR diversity than healthy donors. CD4+ TCR diversity, unlike CD8+, rose significantly by C4D1.

This chain connects TRBV6-5 to TRBJ2-3; TRBD2 is a possible D gene (7 bases). The sequencing used peripheral blood mononuclear cells (PBMCs), collected before the second cycle of nivolumab. This TCR was sampled from a human donor with classical Hodgkin lymphoma. CDR3: CASRGGGTDTQYF. In DNA form, the CDR3 reads TGTGCCAGCCGGGGAGGGGGGACAGATACGCAGTATTTT.